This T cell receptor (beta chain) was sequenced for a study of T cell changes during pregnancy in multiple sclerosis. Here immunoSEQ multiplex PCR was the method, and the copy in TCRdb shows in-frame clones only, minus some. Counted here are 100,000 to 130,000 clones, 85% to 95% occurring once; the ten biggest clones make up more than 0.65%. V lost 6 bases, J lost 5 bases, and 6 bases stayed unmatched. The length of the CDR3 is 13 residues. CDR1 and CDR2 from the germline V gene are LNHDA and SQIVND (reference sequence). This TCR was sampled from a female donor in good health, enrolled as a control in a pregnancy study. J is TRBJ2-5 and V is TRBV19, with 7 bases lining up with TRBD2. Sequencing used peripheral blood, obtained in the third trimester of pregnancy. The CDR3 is CASSPGGWETQYF. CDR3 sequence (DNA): TGTGCCAGTAGCCCGGGGGGTTGGGAGACCCAGTACTTC.